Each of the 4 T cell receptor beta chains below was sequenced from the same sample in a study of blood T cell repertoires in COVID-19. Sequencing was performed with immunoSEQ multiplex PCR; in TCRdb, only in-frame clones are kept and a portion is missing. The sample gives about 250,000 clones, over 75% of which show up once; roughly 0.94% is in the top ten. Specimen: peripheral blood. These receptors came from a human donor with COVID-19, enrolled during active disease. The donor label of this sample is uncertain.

CDR3 sequence: CASSQDRDFASGANVLTF. The CDR3, as DNA: TGCGCCAGCAGCCAAGATCGGGACTTTGCCTCTGGGGCCAACGTCCTGACTTTC. The gene calls are TRBV4-3 and TRBJ2-6, with D maybe TRBD2 (6 bases). Germline CDR1 and CDR2: LGHNA and YSLEER. Between the trimmed V and J ends, which lost 0 bases and 0 bases, there was a span of 12 bases. The CDR3 covers 18 residues.

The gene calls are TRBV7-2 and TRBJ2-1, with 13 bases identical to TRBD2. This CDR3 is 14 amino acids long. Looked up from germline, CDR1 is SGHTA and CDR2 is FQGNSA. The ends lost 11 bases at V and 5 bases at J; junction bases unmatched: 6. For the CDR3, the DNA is TGTGCCGGGGGGACTAGCGGGAACCACAATGAGCAGTTCTTC. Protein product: CAGGTSGNHNEQFF. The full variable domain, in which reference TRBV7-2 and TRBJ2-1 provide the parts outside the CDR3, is GAGVSQSPSNKVTEKGKDVELRCDPISGHTALYWYRQSLGQGLEFLIYFQGNSAPDKSGLPSDRFSAERTGGSVSTLTIQRTQQEDSAVYLCAGGTSGNHNEQFFGPGTRLTVL.

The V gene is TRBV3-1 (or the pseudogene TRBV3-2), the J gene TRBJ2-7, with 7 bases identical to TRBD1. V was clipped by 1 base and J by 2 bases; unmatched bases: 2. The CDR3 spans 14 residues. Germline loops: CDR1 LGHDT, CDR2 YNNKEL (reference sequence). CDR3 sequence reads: CASSQVTGAYEQYF. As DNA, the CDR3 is TGTGCCAGCAGCCAAGTAACAGGGGCCTACGAGCAGTACTTC.

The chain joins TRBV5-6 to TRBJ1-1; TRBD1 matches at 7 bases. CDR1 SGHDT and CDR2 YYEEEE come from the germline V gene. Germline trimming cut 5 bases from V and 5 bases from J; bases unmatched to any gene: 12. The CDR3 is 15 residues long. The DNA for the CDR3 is TGTGCCAGCAGTCCGAGACAGGGCGCCAAGACTGAAGCTTTCTTT. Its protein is CASSPRQGAKTEAFF. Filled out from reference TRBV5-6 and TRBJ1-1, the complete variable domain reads DAGVTQSPTHLIKTRGQQVTLRCSPKSGHDTVSWYQQALGQGPQFIFQYYEEEERQRGNFPDRFSGHQFPNYSSELNVNALLLGDSALYLCASSPRQGAKTEAFFGQGTRLTVV.